A single sample gave rise to the 4 T cell receptor beta chains below, sequenced in a study of cytomegalovirus exposure and HLA in healthy donors. Vbeta (60) and Jbeta (13) primers were used in the PCR. Sequenced by immunoSEQ multiplex PCR; TCRdb stores in-frame clones only, minus some. Of 75,000 to 95,000 clones listed, about 78% were seen once; the top ten hold approximately 3.2%. The specimen was PBMCs. Receptors originate from a man in his fifties or sixties in good health and CMV-seronegative.

The chain links TRBV30 to TRBJ2-5; maybe TRBD1 (7 bases). The CDR3 consists of 14 residues. Germline lookup yields CDR1 GTSNPN and CDR2 SVGIG (reference sequence). Trimming took off 2 bases at V and 1 base at J, with 11 bases between the two ends. The CDR3 region is CAWSLQGGQETQYF. The CDR3 bases are TGTGCCTGGAGTCTCCAGGGGGGCCAAGAGACCCAGTACTTC.

The V call is TRBV5-4, the J call TRBJ2-3, with 10 positions matching TRBD2. With 4 bases clipped from V and 0 bases from J, the junction kept 11 bases outside the gene matches. Germline V gives CDR1 SGHNT, CDR2 YYREEE (reference sequence). There are 18 residues in the CDR3. The CDR3 here is CASSLKPKLAGSTDTQYF. CDR3 sequence (DNA): TGTGCCAGCAGCCTAAAACCTAAACTAGCGGGGAGCACAGATACGCAGTATTTT.

This clone was picked up one time. One junction end disagrees with the germline gene, perhaps due to a read error. V usage is TRBV18 and J usage is TRBJ1-1; D gene unclear. Germline V gene sequence: CDR1 KGHSH, CDR2 LQKENI. The CDR3 length is 15 residues. In nucleotides, the CDR3 is TGTGCCAGCTCACCGCTACAGACGGAGGGCACTGGAGCTTTCTTT. This translates into CASSPLQTEGTGAFF.

The chain couples TRBV10-3 to TRBJ2-7, with 10 bases lining up with TRBD1. This CDR3 has 13 residues. Germline trimming cut 9 bases from V and 7 bases from J; bases unmatched to any gene: 9. Germline CDR1 is ENHRY and CDR2 is SYGVKD. In nucleotides, the CDR3 is TGTGCCATTGAGACCGGGACAGGGGAAGAGCAGTACTTC. Protein sequence: CAIETGTGEEQYF.